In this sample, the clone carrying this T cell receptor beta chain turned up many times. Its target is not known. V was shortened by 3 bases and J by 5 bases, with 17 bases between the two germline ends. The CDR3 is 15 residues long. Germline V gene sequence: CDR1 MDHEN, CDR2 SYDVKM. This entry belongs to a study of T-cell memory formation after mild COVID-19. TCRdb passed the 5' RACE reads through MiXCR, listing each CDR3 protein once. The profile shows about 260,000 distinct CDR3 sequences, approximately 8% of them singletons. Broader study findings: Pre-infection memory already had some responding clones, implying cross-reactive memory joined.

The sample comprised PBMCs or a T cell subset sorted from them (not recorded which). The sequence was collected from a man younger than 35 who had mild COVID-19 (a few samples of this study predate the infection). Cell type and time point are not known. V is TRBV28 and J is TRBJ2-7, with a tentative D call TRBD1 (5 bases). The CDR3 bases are TGTGCCAGCAGTTTCTTCCGGCAGGGTGGACACGAGCAGTACGTC. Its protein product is CASSFFRQGGHEQYV.